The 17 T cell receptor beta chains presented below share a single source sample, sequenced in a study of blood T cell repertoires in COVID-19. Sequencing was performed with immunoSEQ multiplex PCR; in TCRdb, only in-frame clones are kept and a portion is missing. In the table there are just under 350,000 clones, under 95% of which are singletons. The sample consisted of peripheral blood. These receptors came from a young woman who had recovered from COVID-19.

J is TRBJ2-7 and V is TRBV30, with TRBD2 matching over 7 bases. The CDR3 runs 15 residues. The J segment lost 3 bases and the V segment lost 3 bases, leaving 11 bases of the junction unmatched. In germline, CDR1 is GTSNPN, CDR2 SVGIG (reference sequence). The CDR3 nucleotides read TGTGCCTGGAGAAACCCCCAGGGAGGGTTCTACGAGCAGTACGTC. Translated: CAWRNPQGGFYEQYV.

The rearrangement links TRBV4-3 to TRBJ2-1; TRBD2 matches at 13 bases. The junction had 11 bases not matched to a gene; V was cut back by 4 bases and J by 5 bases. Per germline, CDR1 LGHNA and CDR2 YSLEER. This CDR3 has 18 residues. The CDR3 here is CASSRSPETSGRNNEQFF. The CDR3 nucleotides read TGCGCCAGCAGCCGATCCCCCGAGACTAGCGGGAGGAACAATGAGCAGTTCTTC.

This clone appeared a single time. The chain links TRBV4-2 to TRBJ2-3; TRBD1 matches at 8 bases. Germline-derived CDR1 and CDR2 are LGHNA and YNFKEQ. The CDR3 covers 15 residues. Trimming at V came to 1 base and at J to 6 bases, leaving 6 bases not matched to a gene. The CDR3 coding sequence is TGTGCCAGCAGCCAAGGGACAGGGCCGGCCGATACGCAGTATTTT. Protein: CASSQGTGPADTQYF.

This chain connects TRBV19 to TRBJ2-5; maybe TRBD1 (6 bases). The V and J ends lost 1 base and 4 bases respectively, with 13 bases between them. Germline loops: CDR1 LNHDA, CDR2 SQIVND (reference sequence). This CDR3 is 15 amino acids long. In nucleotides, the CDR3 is TGTGCCAGTAGTATAGGGGCAGGGGAGCGAGAGACCCAGTACTTC. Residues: CASSIGAGERETQYF.

Written as DNA, the CDR3 is TGTGCCAGCAGTTACCTGGGGACTAGCGGAGCCCCAGCCGGGGAGCTGTTTTTT. Protein sequence: CASSYLGTSGAPAGELFF. The chain couples TRBV6-2 or TRBV6-3 to TRBJ2-2; 11 bases are a match to TRBD2. Germline values: CDR1 MNHEY, CDR2 SVGEGT. This CDR3 region has 18 residues. V shed 2 bases, J shed 6 bases, and the junction held 11 bases outside the gene matches.

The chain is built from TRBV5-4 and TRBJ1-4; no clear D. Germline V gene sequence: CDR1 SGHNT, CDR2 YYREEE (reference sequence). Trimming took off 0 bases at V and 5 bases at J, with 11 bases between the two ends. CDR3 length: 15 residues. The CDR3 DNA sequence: TGTGCCAGCAGCTTGGCCCTGGGCCCGAATGAAAAACTGTTTTTT. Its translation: CASSLALGPNEKLFF.

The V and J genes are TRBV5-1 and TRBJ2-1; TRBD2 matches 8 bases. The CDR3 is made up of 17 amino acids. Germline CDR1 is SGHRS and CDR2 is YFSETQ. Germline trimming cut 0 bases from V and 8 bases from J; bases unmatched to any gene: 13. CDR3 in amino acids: CASSLAVVGLASDEQFF. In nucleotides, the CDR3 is TGCGCCAGCAGCTTGGCCGTCGTTGGACTAGCAAGCGATGAGCAGTTCTTC. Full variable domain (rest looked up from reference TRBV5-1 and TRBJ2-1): KAGVTQTPRYLIKTRGQQVTLSCSPISGHRSVSWYQQTPGQGLQFLFEYFSETQRNKGNFPGRFSGRQFSNSRSEMNVSTLELGDSALYLCASSLAVVGLASDEQFFGPGTRLTVL.

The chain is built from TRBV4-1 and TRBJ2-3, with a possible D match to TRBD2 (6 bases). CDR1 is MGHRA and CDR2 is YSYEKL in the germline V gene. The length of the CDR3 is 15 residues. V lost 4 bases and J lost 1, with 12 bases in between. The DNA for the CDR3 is TGCGCCAGCAGCCCCTTAAGGGAGGGCACAGATACGCAGTATTTT. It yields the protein CASSPLREGTDTQYF.

The CDR3 reads CASSPGQGFYGYTF. DNA for the CDR3: TGTGCCAGCAGCCCGGGACAGGGGTTTTATGGCTACACCTTC. This chain uses TRBV6-1 with TRBJ1-2, with 10 bases aligning to TRBD1. Germline V lookup: CDR1 MNHNS, CDR2 SASEGT. The CDR3 has 14 amino acids. The ends lost 6 bases at V and 5 bases at J; junction bases unmatched: 6.

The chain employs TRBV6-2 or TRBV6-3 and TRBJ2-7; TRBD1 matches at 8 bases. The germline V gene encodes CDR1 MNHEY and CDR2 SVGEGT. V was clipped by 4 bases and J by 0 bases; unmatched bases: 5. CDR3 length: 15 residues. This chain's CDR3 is CASSWDRLSSYEQYV. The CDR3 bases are TGTGCCAGCAGTTGGGACAGGTTGAGCTCCTACGAGCAGTACGTC.

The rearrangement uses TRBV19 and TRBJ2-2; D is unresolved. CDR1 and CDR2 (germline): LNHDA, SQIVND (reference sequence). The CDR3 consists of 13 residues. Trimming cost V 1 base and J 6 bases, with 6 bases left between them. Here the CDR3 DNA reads TGTGCCAGTAGTATAGGTGCGGCCGGGGAGCTGTTTTTT. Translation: CASSIGAAGELFF.

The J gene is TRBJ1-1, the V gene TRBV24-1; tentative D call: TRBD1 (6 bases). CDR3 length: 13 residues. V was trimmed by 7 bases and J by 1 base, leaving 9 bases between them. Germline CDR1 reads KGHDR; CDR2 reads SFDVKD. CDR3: CATSGQQNTEAFF. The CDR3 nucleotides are TGTGCCACCAGCGGACAGCAGAACACTGAAGCTTTCTTT.

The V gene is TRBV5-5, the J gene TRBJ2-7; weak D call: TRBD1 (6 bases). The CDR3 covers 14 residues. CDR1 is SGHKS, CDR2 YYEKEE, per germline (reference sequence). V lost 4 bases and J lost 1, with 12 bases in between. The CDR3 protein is CASSRIQGSYEQYV. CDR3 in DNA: TGTGCCAGCAGCCGAATTCAGGGGTCCTACGAGCAGTACGTC.

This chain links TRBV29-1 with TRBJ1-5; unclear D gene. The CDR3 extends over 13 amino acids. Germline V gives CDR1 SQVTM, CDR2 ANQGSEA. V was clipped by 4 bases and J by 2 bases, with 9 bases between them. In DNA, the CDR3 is TGCAGCGTTGCCAGTAATGGCAATCAGCCCCAGCATTTT. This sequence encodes CSVASNGNQPQHF.

CDR3 in DNA: TGTGCCAGCTCACAACTAGGGACATCCGGACGGATTCAGTACTTC. Its protein product is CASSQLGTSGRIQYF. J is TRBJ2-4 and V is TRBV18; maybe TRBD1 (6 bases). This CDR3 comprises 15 residues. Germline assignment: CDR1 KGHSH and CDR2 LQKENI. Trimming cost V 4 bases and J 10 bases, with 20 bases left between them.

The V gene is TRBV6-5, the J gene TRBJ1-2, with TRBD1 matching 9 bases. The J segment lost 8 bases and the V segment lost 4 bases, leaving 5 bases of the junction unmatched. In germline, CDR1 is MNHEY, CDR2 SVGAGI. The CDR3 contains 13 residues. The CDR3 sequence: CASSWTGTGGYTF. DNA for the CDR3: TGTGCCAGCAGTTGGACGGGGACAGGGGGCTACACCTTC.

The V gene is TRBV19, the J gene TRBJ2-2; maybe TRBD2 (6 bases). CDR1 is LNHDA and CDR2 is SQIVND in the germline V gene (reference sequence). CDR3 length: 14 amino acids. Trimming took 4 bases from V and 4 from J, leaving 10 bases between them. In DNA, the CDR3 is TGTGCCAGTAGTAGGCGGGACCCCACCGGGGAGCTGTTTTTT. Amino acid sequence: CASSRRDPTGELFF.